These 10 T cell receptor beta chains originate from one sample sequenced in a study of graft-versus-host responses after intestinal transplantation. Libraries were prepared by immunoSEQ multiplex PCR; TCRdb keeps only in-frame clonotypes and omits some of them. This sample has approximately 10,000 clones, with 60% to 75% found just once. Intraepithelial and lamina propria lymphocytes were isolated from graft specimens. The specimen comprised ileum tissue, sampled around 150 days after intestinal transplantation. The receptors stem from a human patient who received an intestinal transplant, so some T cells may come from the graft donor.

V usage is TRBV28 and J usage is TRBJ1-1, with unresolved D. The germline V gene has CDR1 MDHEN and CDR2 SYDVKM. Trimming took 5 bases from V and 8 from J, leaving 18 bases between them. The CDR3 loop spans 14 amino acids. The CDR3 DNA follows: TGTGCCAGCAGTCTCGGGAGCCATCGGCGGGAAGCTTTCTTT. Translating gives CASSLGSHRREAFF. Full variable domain (outside the CDR3, taken from reference TRBV28 and TRBJ1-1): DVKVTQSSRYLVKRTGEKVFLECVQDMDHENMFWYRQDPGLGLRLIYFSYDVKMKEKGDIPEGYSVSREKKERFSLILESASTNQTSMYLCASSLGSHRREAFFGQGTRLTVV.

The CDR3 nucleotides are TGTGCCAGTAGTATTGGCAGGGGCAGTGAAGCTTTCTTT. The encoded protein is CASSIGRGSEAFF. The rearrangement links TRBV19 to TRBJ1-1; weak D call: TRBD1 (6 bases). The CDR3 covers 13 residues. The germline CDR1 and CDR2 sequences are LNHDA and SQIVND (reference sequence). Trimming took off 3 bases at V and 7 bases at J, with 12 bases between the two ends.

This chain joins TRBV2 and TRBJ2-1, with 8 bases matching TRBD2. This CDR3 contains 13 residues. Germline trimming cut 7 bases from V and 8 bases from J; bases unmatched to any gene: 7. Germline loops: CDR1 SNHLY, CDR2 FYNNEI. This CDR3 reads CASNGAGADEQFF. The DNA of the CDR3 is TGTGCCAGCAACGGAGCGGGAGCGGATGAGCAGTTCTTC.

In its sample, this clone was seen once. The chain uses TRBV4-1 and TRBJ2-1; 7 nucleotides line up with TRBD2. The CDR3 has 18 amino acids. The trim removed 3 bases at V and 5 bases at J, leaving 16 bases unmatched. The V gene's germline CDR1 is MGHRA and CDR2 YSYEKL. The CDR3 sequence: CASSQRFLWTRGHNEQFF. In DNA form, the CDR3 reads TGCGCCAGCAGCCAGCGGTTCCTATGGACTAGGGGCCACAATGAGCAGTTCTTC.

The CDR3 loop is CASSARFKETQYF. DNA for the CDR3: TGTGCCAGTAGTGCCAGATTTAAGGAGACCCAGTACTTC. The V and J genes are TRBV19 and TRBJ2-5; D is undetermined. V was clipped by 5 bases and J by 5 bases, with 12 bases between them. CDR1 LNHDA and CDR2 SQIVND come from the germline V gene (reference sequence). The CDR3 has 13 amino acids. Drawing the rest from reference TRBV19 and TRBJ2-5, the complete variable domain is DGGITQSPKYLFRKEGQNVTLSCEQNLNHDAMYWYRQDPGQGLRLIYYSQIVNDFQKGDIAEGYSVSREKKESFPLTVTSAQKNPTAFYLCASSARFKETQYFGPGTRLLVL.

This sequence joins TRBV30 and TRBJ2-5; TRBD2 aligns across 8 bases. Germline CDR1 reads GTSNPN; CDR2 reads SVGIG (reference sequence). The CDR3 has 14 residues. After removal of 4 bases from V and 9 bases from J, the junction contained 13 bases not matched to a gene. CDR3 nucleotide sequence: TGTGCCTGGATGGGGCAACTAGCGGTGGGGGCCCAGTACTTC. Encoded protein: CAWMGQLAVGAQYF.

The chain is built from TRBV6-1 and TRBJ1-2, with TRBD1 matching 7 bases. Per the germline V gene, CDR1 is MNHNS and CDR2 is SASEGT. This CDR3 is built from 15 residues. V gave up 3 bases and J gave up 3 bases; unmatched junction bases: 7. CDR3 DNA sequence: TGTGCCAGCAGTGACCCGACAGGGCTGGACTATGGCTACACCTTC. Amino acid sequence: CASSDPTGLDYGYTF.

This clone was found once. One end of the junction is discordant with germline, which a read error may explain. The gene calls are TRBV6-1 and TRBJ1-5; TRBD1 might be the D (5 bases). The CDR3 is made up of 16 amino acids. CDR1 is MNHNS, CDR2 SASEGT, per germline. CDR3 sequence reads: CASSEEGVGSNRPQHF. In DNA form, the CDR3 reads TGTGCCAGCAGTGAAGAAGGGGTCGGGAGCAATCGGCCCCAGCATTTT.

This sequence joins TRBV28 and TRBJ1-1; no clear D. CDR3 length: 11 amino acids. Deletions cut 3 bases from V and 7 bases from J, with 6 bases between. Germline-derived CDR1 and CDR2 are MDHEN and SYDVKM. CDR3: CASSFPGEAFF. The CDR3, as DNA: TGTGCCAGCAGTTTTCCAGGTGAAGCTTTCTTT.

This rearrangement joins TRBV23-1 to TRBJ1-5; no clear D. TRBV23-1 is an ORF, with its function uncertain. V lost 5 bases and J lost 2, with 13 bases in between. The CDR3 runs 15 residues. CDR3 loop: CASSCLRVGNQPQHF. The CDR3 nucleotides read TGCGCCAGCAGTTGTTTGAGGGTCGGCAATCAGCCCCAGCATTTT.